This T cell receptor (beta chain) stems from a study of cytomegalovirus exposure and HLA in healthy donors. Regarding this clone: Antigen specificity is unknown.

Study-level findings and limits: Sequencing probably produced one cluster of sequence variants that were highly shared.

From germline, CDR1 is MNHEY and CDR2 SMNVEV (reference sequence). This CDR3 comprises 16 residues. The V gene end was trimmed by 3 bases and the J gene end by 6 bases; junction bases not matched to a gene: 14. The PCR used 60 Vbeta and 13 Jbeta primers. The assay was immunoSEQ multiplex PCR, and TCRdb's table has in-frame clones only and misses some. This table has around 170,000 clones, around four fifths appearing once. This sequence was found in a young woman in good health and CMV-seronegative. The specimen sequenced was PBMCs. This chain links TRBV27 with TRBJ2-7; TRBD1 matches at 7 bases. Here the CDR3 reads CASSFHFDRVGVEQYF. CDR3 DNA: TGTGCCAGCAGTTTCCATTTCGACAGGGTCGGCGTCGAGCAGTACTTC.